Listed below are T cell receptor beta chains from one sample, sequenced in a study of shared clonotypes between healthy human individuals. Clones were sequenced by immunoSEQ multiplex PCR, and TCRdb holds only the in-frame ones, with some missing. The data contain some 2.3 million clones, approximately 95% of them singletons. Source material: naive CD4+ T cells from PBMCs. The receptors were gathered from a man aged 18 to 29 in good health. Some clones in this sample may be carry-over from other donors' samples. The CDR3 runs from the conserved cysteine through the conserved F or W. A D gene is named only where the DNA matches it firmly. The size of a clone is reported for some rows only, either as once, few or many, or as a class for expanded clones.

length,J,size,D,V,DNA,CDR3
15,TRBJ1-1,-,TRBD1,TRBV10-3,TGTGCCATCAGTGAAGGGACAGGGGAGAACACTGAAGCTTTCTTT,CAISEGTGENTEAFF
17,TRBJ2-2,-,TRBD2,TRBV7-3,TGTGCCAGCAGCCAACCTACGGCGGCGGGAGCCCCCGGGGAGCTGTTTTTT,CASSQPTAAGAPGELFF
15,TRBJ2-2,few,-,TRBV28,TGTGCCAGCAGTCCACTCTCTGCGGGCACCGGGGAGCTGTTTTTT,CASSPLSAGTGELFF
11,TRBJ1-2,-,-,TRBV6-5,TGTGCCAGCACCGGGGGATATGGCTACACCTTC,CASTGGYGYTF
15,TRBJ2-1,once,TRBD1,TRBV11-2,TGTGCCAGCAGCTCGAACAGGGGTTCCTACAATGAGCAGTTCTTC,CASSSNRGSYNEQFF
17,TRBJ2-7,-,TRBD2,TRBV28,TGTGCCAGCAGTTTAGGCGGTGGGGCTAGCGGGTCCTACGAGCAGTACTTC,CASSLGGGASGSYEQYF
14,TRBJ1-3,-,-,TRBV19,TGTGCCAGCGAACAGGGCCCCTCTGGAAACACCATATATTTT,CASEQGPSGNTIYF
17,TRBJ2-3,-,-,TRBV6-8,TGTGCCAGAGCAATTAACGGAGGTGGGTCGGGCACAGATACGCAGTATTTT,CARAINGGGSGTDTQYF
12,TRBJ2-7,-,-,TRBV7-9,TGTGCCAGCAGCTTCGTCTCGGACGAGCAGTACTTC,CASSFVSDEQYF
20,TRBJ2-3,-,TRBD2,TRBV5-4,TGTGCCAGCAGGAGGGGACTAGCGGGAGGCGGAGGTAGTAGCACAGATACGCAGTATTTT,CASRRGLAGGGGSSTDTQYF
15,TRBJ2-2,-,-,TRBV7-2,TGTGCCAGCAGCCCTAAGGGGCTTTTCACCGGGGAGCTGTTTTTT,CASSPKGLFTGELFF
15,TRBJ2-1,-,TRBD2,TRBV7-9,TGTGCCAGCAGCTCTAATCTAGCGGGAAACAATGAGCAGTTCTTC,CASSSNLAGNNEQFF
13,TRBJ2-5,-,-,TRBV7-2,TGTGCCAGCAGCTCCCAAGGGGAAGAGACCCAGTACTTC,CASSSQGEETQYF
13,TRBJ2-1,-,TRBD2,TRBV5-1,TGCGCCAGCAAAGCCGGGCTAGCGGCGGGGCAGTTCTTC,CASKAGLAAGQFF
12,TRBJ1-2,-,-,TRBV6-1,TGTGCCAGCAGTGAATCTGTAGTCGGCTACACCTTC,CASSESVVGYTF
19,TRBJ1-3,-,TRBD1,TRBV7-2,TGTGCCAGCAGCCTGCTACGACAGGGCTTATTTTTGTCTGGAAACACCATATATTTT,CASSLLRQGLFLSGNTIYF
15,TRBJ2-1,-,-,TRBV25-1,TGTGCCAGCAGTGATCGATTAAGCTCCTACAATGAGCAGTTCTTC,CASSDRLSSYNEQFF
17,TRBJ2-3,-,TRBD2,TRBV5-1,TGCGCCAGCGCACCACTCACTAGCGGGAGGTACACAGATACGCAGTATTTT,CASAPLTSGRYTDTQYF
15,TRBJ2-1,once,TRBD1,TRBV19,TGTGCCAGTAGTACTTACAGGGGACCCTACAATGAGCAGTTCTTC,CASSTYRGPYNEQFF
15,TRBJ2-1,once,-,TRBV6-6,TGTGCCAGCACTACCGGGCTAGCGTCCTACAATGAGCAGTTCTTC,CASTTGLASYNEQFF
17,TRBJ2-3,-,-,TRBV7-3,TGTGCCAGCAGCCCCTACCATACCGCGGCTAGCACAGATACGCAGTATTTT,CASSPYHTAASTDTQYF
15,TRBJ1-2,-,-,TRBV28,TGTGCCAGCAGACCAACCCCAGGGGCAAGCTATGGCTACACCTTC,CASRPTPGASYGYTF
14,TRBJ1-1,-,-,TRBV2,TGTGCCAGCAGTGAAGTGGTGCTAGGCACTGAAGCTTTCTTT,CASSEVVLGTEAFF
15,TRBJ1-4,-,TRBD1,TRBV6-1,TGTGCCAGCAGTGAAACGGGACAGCGCCCTGAAAAACTGTTTTTT,CASSETGQRPEKLFF
14,TRBJ1-1,-,-,TRBV19,TGTGCCAGTACCGCCGCTATCATGAACACTGAAGCTTTCTTT,CASTAAIMNTEAFF
16,TRBJ1-2,-,-,TRBV6-1,TGTGCCAGCAGTGAAGAAGTTGGGGGGCGCGGCTATGGCTACACCTTC,CASSEEVGGRGYGYTF
16,TRBJ1-3,-,TRBD1,TRBV6-6,TGTGCCAGCAGTTACGAAGCAGGGGGAGGAAGAAACACCATATATTTT,CASSYEAGGGRNTIYF
18,TRBJ1-5,-,-,TRBV28,TGTGCCAGCAAGCCCGGGCGCACCGGGACGATGGGCAATCAGCCCCAGCATTTT,CASKPGRTGTMGNQPQHF
15,TRBJ2-7,-,TRBD1,TRBV6-5,TGTGCCAGCAGTTACTCGGGGACAGGGTCGTACGAGCAGTACTTC,CASSYSGTGSYEQYF
14,TRBJ1-5,-,TRBD1,TRBV9,TGTGCCGCCGCTCCCGGGACAGATAATCAGCCCCAGCATTTT,CAAAPGTDNQPQHF
15,TRBJ2-7,once,TRBD2,TRBV4-3,TGCGCCAGCAGCCGACGACTACAGCGGGATTACGAGCAGTACTTC,CASSRRLQRDYEQYF
13,TRBJ1-4,-,TRBD1,TRBV5-1,TGCGCCAGCAGCCTCTGGACAGGCGAAAAACTGTTTTTT,CASSLWTGEKLFF
12,TRBJ1-1,-,-,TRBV14,TGTGCCAGCAGCCATAGGGGTCAGGAAGCTTTCTTT,CASSHRGQEAFF
15,TRBJ2-7,-,TRBD1,TRBV7-2,TGTGCCAGCAGCTTAGGACAGGGCATAGGAGACGAGCAGTACTTC,CASSLGQGIGDEQYF
12,TRBJ2-3,-,-,TRBV6-6,TGTGCCAGCAGGGACAGCACAGATACGCAGTATTTT,CASRDSTDTQYF
14,TRBJ2-2,-,-,TRBV9,TGTGCCAGCAGCGTAGCTTCGACCACCGGGGAGCTGTTTTTT,CASSVASTTGELFF
11,TRBJ1-2,-,-,TRBV28,TGTGCTGGCAGGGGATTCTATGGCTACACCTTC,CAGRGFYGYTF
15,TRBJ1-1,-,-,TRBV28,TGTGCCAGCGCCCGGCAGGGAGCCCTGGACACTGAAGCTTTCTTT,CASARQGALDTEAFF
13,TRBJ2-1,-,-,TRBV18,TGTGCCAGCTCACCAGGCGGAGGCGGTGAGCAGTTCTTC,CASSPGGGGEQFF
16,TRBJ1-4,-,-,TRBV28,TGTGCCAGCAGTCGCGGTCGCTCGACCCCATATGAAAAACTGTTTTTT,CASSRGRSTPYEKLFF
10,TRBJ1-1,few,-,TRBV20-1,TGCAGTGCTAGGCTCGAGGTTGCTTTCTTT,CSARLEVAFF
21,TRBJ2-2,-,TRBD2,TRBV4-1,TGCGCCAGCAGCCAAGATCCGCCATCAGGATCGGCGGGAGGCCCCCCCGGGGAGCTGTTTTTT,CASSQDPPSGSAGGPPGELFF
14,TRBJ2-1,-,TRBD2,TRBV6-4,TGTGCCAGCGCGGCTAGCGGTACCTACAATGAGCAGTTCTTC,CASAASGTYNEQFF
18,TRBJ2-1,-,TRBD2,TRBV19,TGTGCCAGTAGTACGCCCAGGGCTAGCGGGAGCTCCTACAATGAGCAGTTCTTC,CASSTPRASGSSYNEQFF
14,TRBJ1-2,-,-,TRBV6-1,TGTGCCAGCAGCGAGGGACCCTGGACGAATGGCTACACCTTC,CASSEGPWTNGYTF
15,TRBJ1-2,-,-,TRBV4-2,TGTGCCAGCAGCCAAGTTGCAGGATTGCCAGGGGGCTACACCTTC,CASSQVAGLPGGYTF
18,TRBJ2-1,-,TRBD1,TRBV30,TGTGCCTGGAGTGTAAGGATACGGACAGGCGGGTCCTACAATGAGCAGTTCTTC,CAWSVRIRTGGSYNEQFF
18,TRBJ1-4,-,-,TRBV4-1,TGCGCCAGCAGCCAAGAGGGCCCTCGACAGACAACTAATGAAAAACTGTTTTTT,CASSQEGPRQTTNEKLFF
14,TRBJ2-7,-,TRBD1,TRBV28,TGTGCCAGCAGTCCGCCCGGGACAGGGCCCGAGCAGTACTTC,CASSPPGTGPEQYF
14,TRBJ2-7,-,-,TRBV28,TGTGCCAGCAGTTTATTCGGGATCTCCTACGAGCAGTACTTC,CASSLFGISYEQYF
12,TRBJ2-3,-,-,TRBV11-3,TGTGCCAGCAGCTTAGACACAGATACGCAGTATTTT,CASSLDTDTQYF
17,TRBJ2-1,-,TRBD1,TRBV12-5,TGTGCTAGTGGTGCCTGGGATTGGACAGGGACCTACAATGAGCAGTTCTTC,CASGAWDWTGTYNEQFF
14,TRBJ2-7,-,TRBD1,TRBV6-6,TGTGCCAGCAGTGGACAGGGGGTCTCCTACGAGCAGTACTTC,CASSGQGVSYEQYF
14,TRBJ2-1,-,-,TRBV9,TGTGCCAGCAGCGTAAGAAGCGGATACAATGAGCAGTTCTTC,CASSVRSGYNEQFF
14,TRBJ2-7,-,-,TRBV5-5,TGTGCCAGCAGCTTCTGGGGGGATAACTACGAGCAGTACTTC,CASSFWGDNYEQYF
15,TRBJ2-2,-,-,TRBV5-1,TGCGCCAGCAGCCTCACGCCAGGGGTGGCCGGGGAGCTGTTTTTT,CASSLTPGVAGELFF
14,TRBJ2-1,once,-,TRBV28,TGTGCCAGCAGTTTAAGTCGGGGTTGGGATGAGCAGTTCTTC,CASSLSRGWDEQFF